These 30 T cell receptor beta chains originate from one sample sequenced in a study of CD8 T cells in ankylosing spondylitis. TCRdb re-called the 5' RACE reads with MiXCR, one entry per CDR3 protein. The sample carries 250,000 to 400,000 distinct CDR3 sequences, roughly 12% recorded once. Material for sequencing was blood, either unsorted or a sorted T cell fraction (not recorded which). Receptor source: a female donor with ankylosing spondylitis or in good health (not recorded which).

This clonotype has just a few counts. The CDR3 sequence is CASSLRPPSSYEQYF. CDR3 DNA: TGTGCCAGCAGTTTAAGGCCCCCAAGCTCCTACGAGCAGTACTTC. V and J are TRBV12-3 or TRBV12-4 and TRBJ2-7; D is unclear. This CDR3 is 15 amino acids long. V was clipped by 2 bases and J by 0 bases, with 11 bases between them.

This clonotype has a count of ten or more. The CDR3, as DNA: TGTGCCAGCAGCTCGGTTGGTGCAGGGGTGGGTGAAAAACTGTTTTTT. Protein product: CASSSVGAGVGEKLFF. J is TRBJ1-4 and V is TRBV7-2, with D perhaps TRBD1 (6 bases). The V and J ends lost 4 bases and 7 bases respectively, with 19 bases between them. CDR1 is SGHTA and CDR2 is FQGNSA in the germline V gene. The CDR3 has 16 residues. Full variable domain (rest looked up from reference TRBV7-2 and TRBJ1-4): GAGVSQSPSNKVTEKGKDVELRCDPISGHTALYWYRQSLGQGLEFLIYFQGNSAPDKSGLPSDRFSAERTGGSVSTLTIQRTQQEDSAVYLCASSSVGAGVGEKLFFGSGTQLSVL.

Many counts were recorded for this clonotype. The rearrangement links TRBV30 to TRBJ1-2; 9 bases align to TRBD1. The ends lost 2 bases at V and 5 bases at J; junction bases unmatched: 3. Germline V gives CDR1 GTSNPN, CDR2 SVGIG (reference sequence). This CDR3 contains 13 residues. CDR3 nucleotide sequence: TGTGCCTGGAGTAAGGGGACAGGGTATGGCTACACCTTC. It encodes CAWSKGTGYGYTF.

The sample holds many counts of this clonotype. The V call is TRBV4-3, the J call TRBJ2-2, with 8 bases identical to TRBD1. V lost 2 bases and J lost 6; bases outside the gene matches: 5. The CDR3 is made up of 15 amino acids. The germline gives CDR1 LGHNA, CDR2 YSLEER. The CDR3 sequence: CASSQQGAYAGELFF. In DNA form, the CDR3 reads TGCGCCAGCAGCCAACAGGGGGCTTATGCCGGGGAGCTGTTTTTT.

In its sample, this clonotype was seen many times. The chain employs TRBV27 and TRBJ2-4; no clear D. V lost 4 bases and J lost 7, with 14 bases in between. The germline V gene encodes CDR1 MNHEY and CDR2 SMNVEV (reference sequence). The CDR3 extends over 14 amino acids. CDR3 sequence (DNA): TGTGCCAGCAGTTCAAAAACACGCGCCAACATTCAGTACTTC. Translating gives CASSSKTRANIQYF.

The sample holds many counts of this clonotype. V gene TRBV11-2 combines with J gene TRBJ2-2, with D maybe TRBD2 (5 bases). Deletions cut 5 bases from V and 6 bases from J, with 16 bases between. The CDR3 is made up of 15 amino acids. Germline CDR1 is SGHAT and CDR2 is FQNNGV. In nucleotides, the CDR3 is TGTGCCAGCAGCCTTCGACGTTCGGGGTCCGGGGAGCTGTTTTTT. Translation gives CASSLRRSGSGELFF. Combining the CDR3 with reference TRBV11-2 and TRBJ2-2 gives the whole variable domain EAGVAQSPRYKIIEKRQSVAFWCNPISGHATLYWYQQILGQGPKLLIQFQNNGVVDDSQLPKDRFSAERLKGVDSTLKIQPAKLEDSAVYLCASSLRRSGSGELFFGEGSRLTVL.

This clonotype was detected many times. The chain joins TRBV29-1 to TRBJ2-1; 14 bases match TRBD2. V lost 8 bases to trimming and J lost 6 bases; unmatched junction nucleotides: 6. Germline-derived CDR1 and CDR2 are SQVTM and ANQGSEA. The CDR3 loop spans 14 amino acids. As DNA, the CDR3 is TGCAGCACCCGGACTAGCGGGGGGACCAATGAGCAGTTCTTC. Protein: CSTRTSGGTNEQFF.

Many counts were recorded for this clonotype. The chain employs TRBV27 and TRBJ1-4; TRBD1 matches 9 bases. The CDR3 runs 16 residues. The germline V gene encodes CDR1 MNHEY and CDR2 SMNVEV (reference sequence). V lost 6 bases and J lost 6; bases outside the gene matches: 11. CDR3 sequence: CASRQWKGTGYEKLFF. DNA of the CDR3: TGTGCCAGCAGGCAATGGAAAGGGACAGGGTATGAAAAACTGTTTTTT.

In this sample, this clonotype turned up many times. The CDR3 DNA follows: TGTGCCAGCACCCGGGGACGTAGCACAGATACGCAGTATTTT. It yields the protein CASTRGRSTDTQYF. V and J are TRBV27 and TRBJ2-3; possibly TRBD1 or TRBD2 for D (5 bases each). Germline V lookup: CDR1 MNHEY, CDR2 SMNVEV (reference sequence). V lost 7 bases, J lost 0 bases, and 11 bases lay in between. The CDR3 loop spans 14 amino acids.

The sample holds many counts of this clonotype. This chain connects TRBV20-1 to TRBJ2-3; D may match TRBD1 or TRBD2 (6 bases each). From germline, CDR1 is DFQATT and CDR2 SNEGSKA (reference sequence). The CDR3 has 13 residues. Trimming cost V 3 bases and J 8 bases, with 15 bases left between them. Here the CDR3 DNA reads TGCAGTGCTAGGGAGGGGGTTATCGGTACGCAGTATTTT. It translates to CSAREGVIGTQYF.

This clonotype was observed at least ten times. CDR3 sequence (DNA): TGTGCCATTCAACAACAGGGTTCTAGCACAGATACGCAGTATTTT. Protein: CAIQQQGSSTDTQYF. The rearrangement joins TRBV10-3 to TRBJ2-3, with TRBD1 as a possible D gene (6 bases). With 9 bases removed from V and 0 bases from J, the gap between germline ends came to 16 bases. The CDR3 consists of 15 residues. The germline CDR1 and CDR2 sequences are ENHRY and SYGVKD.

The table lists this clonotype with many counts. The gene calls are TRBV20-1 and TRBJ1-3; 8 nucleotides align to TRBD1. Germline V gene lookup returns CDR1 DFQATT and CDR2 SNEGSKA (reference sequence). This CDR3 contains 13 residues. V gave up 5 bases and J gave up 7 bases; unmatched junction bases: 7. CDR3 bases: TGCAGTGCTGAGGGACAGGCGGGCAACACCATATATTTT. Translated: CSAEGQAGNTIYF.

This chain links TRBV12-3 or TRBV12-4 with TRBJ2-2; D gene uncertain. CDR3 length equals 14 residues. Trimming took off 4 bases at V and 8 bases at J, with 14 bases between the two ends. The CDR3 DNA reads as TGTGCCAGCAGTTCGACTCTTCGGCTGGGGGAGCTGTTTTTT. This gives the protein CASSSTLRLGELFF.

This clonotype was seen repeatedly, ten times or more. This chain connects TRBV5-1 to TRBJ2-1; D is perhaps TRBD2 (6 bases). CDR3 size: 14 residues. Trimming stripped 1 base from V and 8 bases from J, with 13 bases between. Germline CDR1 SGHRS, CDR2 YFSETQ. The DNA of the CDR3 is TGCGCCAGCAGCTTGCCTGGGACTCCCGATGAGCAGTTCTTC. This gives the protein CASSLPGTPDEQFF.

At least ten counts were recorded for this clonotype. The genes are TRBV28 and TRBJ2-1; no firm D call. The CDR3 consists of 14 residues. V was trimmed by 6 bases and J by 6 bases, leaving 15 bases between them. Germline-derived CDR1 and CDR2 are MDHEN and SYDVKM. The CDR3, as DNA: TGTGCCAGCAGCCAGCCATTGGGCCGCAATGAGCAGTTCTTC. This sequence encodes CASSQPLGRNEQFF.

Ten or more counts support this clonotype. The chain's CDR3 is CASRWGYEQYF. In DNA form, the CDR3 reads TGTGCCAGCAGATGGGGTTACGAGCAGTACTTC. The rearrangement joins TRBV6-5 to TRBJ2-7; D uncertain. In germline, CDR1 is MNHEY, CDR2 SVGAGI. The length of the CDR3 is 11 residues. V lost 6 bases to trimming and J lost 4 bases, with 7 bases between them.

Many counts were recorded for this clonotype. V is TRBV11-2 and J is TRBJ2-3; 8 bases align to TRBD2. The CDR3 has 15 amino acids. The ends lost 6 bases at V and 1 base at J; junction bases unmatched: 6. Germline CDR1 and CDR2: SGHAT and FQNNGV. CDR3: CASRATSGRTDTQYF. The CDR3 nucleotides are TGTGCCAGCAGAGCAACTAGCGGCCGCACAGATACGCAGTATTTT.

This clonotype appeared a few times. V and J are TRBV5-1 and TRBJ2-5, with D possibly matching TRBD1 (6 bases). This CDR3 contains 14 residues. Trimming took off 4 bases at V and 3 bases at J, with 13 bases between the two ends. CDR1 and CDR2 from the germline V gene are SGHRS and YFSETQ. This CDR3 reads CASSPGQGKETQYF. CDR3 DNA sequence: TGCGCCAGCAGCCCCGGGCAGGGGAAAGAGACCCAGTACTTC. Full variable domain (missing parts from reference TRBV5-1 and TRBJ2-5): KAGVTQTPRYLIKTRGQQVTLSCSPISGHRSVSWYQQTPGQGLQFLFEYFSETQRNKGNFPGRFSGRQFSNSRSEMNVSTLELGDSALYLCASSPGQGKETQYFGPGTRLLVL.

This clonotype was seen more than once but under ten times. This chain links TRBV27 with TRBJ2-1, with D unresolved. Trimming removed 6 bases at V and 5 bases at J, with 14 bases between. The CDR3 sequence is 14 residues long. Germline V gene sequence: CDR1 MNHEY, CDR2 SMNVEV (reference sequence). The CDR3 sequence: CASSVGSPNNEQFF. The CDR3 bases are TGTGCCAGCAGCGTCGGTAGCCCCAACAATGAGCAGTTCTTC.

This clonotype was detected only a few times. The V call is TRBV5-1, the J call TRBJ2-1; 7 bases match TRBD1. There are 15 residues in the CDR3. The junction had 7 bases not matched to a gene; V was cut back by 3 bases and J by 4 bases. Germline lookup yields CDR1 SGHRS and CDR2 YFSETQ. The CDR3 DNA sequence: TGCGCCAGCAGCTCCTCCGGGACAGAATACAATGAGCAGTTCTTC. Amino acid sequence: CASSSSGTEYNEQFF.

This clonotype occurred many times. The V call is TRBV12-3 or TRBV12-4, the J call TRBJ1-5; D is uncertain. V lost 6 bases and J lost 5, with 11 bases in between. CDR3 length: 13 residues. The CDR3, as DNA: TGTGCCAGCAGCCTGACGAGGGATCAGCCCCAGCATTTT. Translating gives CASSLTRDQPQHF.

This clonotype occurred many times. The genes are TRBV10-3 and TRBJ2-3; D is unresolved. In germline, CDR1 is ENHRY, CDR2 SYGVKD. V was pared by 7 bases and J by 2 bases, with 10 bases between. This CDR3 is 13 amino acids long. The CDR3 region is CAITDGFTDTQYF. CDR3 DNA: TGTGCCATCACTGACGGATTCACAGATACGCAGTATTTT.

At least ten counts were recorded for this clonotype. V gene TRBV7-6 combines with J gene TRBJ2-7, with D perhaps being TRBD1 or TRBD2 (5 bases each). The length of the CDR3 is 16 residues. V shed 3 bases and J shed 3 bases, with 18 bases lying between them. The V gene's germline CDR1 is SGHVS and CDR2 FNYEAQ. The CDR3 loop reads CASSFGRQTAFYEQYF. The DNA of the CDR3 is TGTGCCAGCAGCTTTGGGAGACAGACAGCCTTCTACGAGCAGTACTTC.

This clonotype has at least ten counts. The rearrangement uses TRBV9 and TRBJ2-1; 8 bases align to TRBD2. J gave up 3 bases and V 0 bases, and 2 bases lay outside the gene matches. CDR3 length: 15 amino acids. Germline-derived CDR1 and CDR2 are SGDLS and YYNGEE. The CDR3 DNA sequence: TGTGCCAGCAGCGTAGCCGGGGGGGACTACAATGAGCAGTTCTTC. Translation gives CASSVAGGDYNEQFF.

This clonotype showed up many times. The CDR3 DNA reads TGTGCCAGCAGCTTAGAGGGAGGGCCCACTGAAGCTTTCTTT. This translates into CASSLEGGPTEAFF. The V and J genes are TRBV7-2 and TRBJ1-1, with D unresolved. CDR1 is SGHTA, CDR2 FQGNSA, per germline. The V gene lost 1 base and the J gene lost 4 bases, with 10 bases spanning the gap. The CDR3 contains 14 residues.

This clonotype was observed many times. Here the CDR3 DNA reads TGCGCCAGCACCGGGATCATCCCCACAGATACGCAGTATTTT. It specifies CASTGIIPTDTQYF. This chain links TRBV5-1 with TRBJ2-3; tentative D call: TRBD2 (5 bases). This CDR3 is built from 14 residues. V dropped 6 bases and J dropped 2 bases, with 13 bases sitting between them. Per the germline V gene, CDR1 is SGHRS and CDR2 is YFSETQ. The variable domain in full, completed from reference TRBV5-1 and TRBJ2-3, reads KAGVTQTPRYLIKTRGQQVTLSCSPISGHRSVSWYQQTPGQGLQFLFEYFSETQRNKGNFPGRFSGRQFSNSRSEMNVSTLELGDSALYLCASTGIIPTDTQYFGPGTRLTVL.

The rearrangement uses TRBV3-1 and TRBJ2-3; 10 bases are shared with TRBD2. CDR1 is LGHDT, CDR2 YNNKEL, per germline (reference sequence). This CDR3 contains 14 residues. V shed 1 base and J 15 bases; nucleotides not matched to a gene: 10. CDR3: CASSQGASGGPRYF. The CDR3 DNA sequence: TGTGCCAGCAGCCAAGGGGCTAGCGGGGGCCCGCGCTATTTT.

This clonotype was recorded at least ten times. V and J are TRBV20-1 and TRBJ2-1; D perhaps matches TRBD1 (6 bases). There are 17 residues in the CDR3. CDR1 is DFQATT, CDR2 SNEGSKA, per germline (reference sequence). With 3 bases removed from V and 8 bases from J, the gap between germline ends came to 26 bases. The CDR3 sequence: CSASKGGSLGAGDEQFF. The CDR3 DNA sequence: TGCAGTGCTAGTAAAGGGGGTTCGTTGGGGGCTGGGGATGAGCAGTTCTTC.

The rearrangement uses TRBV9 and TRBJ2-1; no clear D gene. Per the germline V gene, CDR1 is SGDLS and CDR2 is YYNGEE. With 0 bases removed from V and 0 bases from J, the gap between germline ends came to 7 bases. This CDR3 spans 15 amino acids. The CDR3, as DNA: TGTGCCAGCAGCGTAGTACAGAGCTCCTACAATGAGCAGTTCTTC. This sequence encodes CASSVVQSSYNEQFF.

This clonotype was counted many times. The V call is TRBV20-1, the J call TRBJ2-1; D not resolved. The CDR3 has 15 amino acids. V gave up 3 bases and J gave up 0 bases, with 12 bases separating them. The germline gives CDR1 DFQATT, CDR2 SNEGSKA (reference sequence). The CDR3 spells CSASLLLISYNEQFF. The CDR3 DNA sequence: TGCAGTGCTAGCCTACTACTCATCTCCTACAATGAGCAGTTCTTC.